This T cell receptor (beta chain) is drawn from a study of beta chain features in type 1 diabetes. V dropped 4 bases and J dropped 5 bases, with 12 bases sitting between them. CDR3 size: 13 residues. Germline lookup yields CDR1 SGHDT and CDR2 YYEEEE. What was sequenced were expressed TCRB transcripts, since all of the isolated RNA had been reverse transcribed. Clones were sequenced by immunoSEQ multiplex PCR, and TCRdb holds only the in-frame ones, with some missing. The sample carries over 700,000 clones, roughly a sixth recorded once. Sorting that relied on CD45RO/CCR7/CD25/CD127/CD95/CD27 yielded CD4+ naive, central memory, regulatory and stem cell-like memory cells. Notes on the study in general: A greater similarity of naive, central memory and Treg TCRB repertoires was seen among patients than among healthy donors. Shorter TCRB CDR3s, moderately but significantly so, were found in Type 1 diabetes patients in all four CD4+ subsets. It was possible that PCR favored shorter templates, equally so in patients and controls.

This clone came up a few times. Its specificity is unknown. V usage is TRBV5-6 and J usage is TRBJ2-5, with D perhaps matching TRBD2 (6 bases). The sequencing sample was made of naive CD4+ T cells from blood. This receptor was obtained from a woman between 18 and 29 years old in good health. The chain's CDR3 is CASSVIGRETQYF. CDR3 sequence (DNA): TGTGCCAGCAGCGTGATAGGGAGGGAGACCCAGTACTTC. The entire variable domain, with the rest obtained from reference TRBV5-6 and TRBJ2-5, is as follows: DAGVTQSPTHLIKTRGQQVTLRCSPKSGHDTVSWYQQALGQGPQFIFQYYEEEERQRGNFPDRFSGHQFPNYSSELNVNALLLGDSALYLCASSVIGRETQYFGPGTRLLVL.